The source of this T cell receptor (beta chain) is a study of CD8+CD57+ T cells in acquired aplastic anemia. Study-wide context: The study obtained an average of roughly 2.9 ug of DNA from sorted CD4+ and CD8+ cells. Mean read depth for CD4+ cells from healthy donors was approximately 10 million.

CDR1 is ENHRY, CDR2 SYGVKD, per germline. After removal of 10 bases from V and 3 bases from J, the junction contained 7 bases not matched to a gene. This CDR3 spans 13 amino acids. As regards this clonotype: Its antigen is currently unknown.

The study, taken as a whole, reports: Patients shared approximately 30 CD8+ CDR3 sequences with controls. Controls and patients did not differ significantly in CD8+ Simpson's diversity.

It was genomic DNA that served as the template for profiling TCR beta VDJ and CDR3. MiXCR, applied by TCRdb to the reads, yields one record per CDR3 protein. The table includes 65,000 to 85,000 distinct CDR3 sequences, approximately 50% detected once. Input material: sorted CD4+, CD8+, or CD8+CD57+ T cells (not recorded which) from PBMCs. The TCR was taken from a human donor in good health, serving as a control. This sequence joins TRBV10-3 and TRBJ2-7; TRBD1 matches at 9 bases. CDR3 sequence reads: CATTGTGRYEQYF. In DNA, the CDR3 is TGTGCCACGACCGGGACAGGGCGCTACGAGCAGTACTTC.